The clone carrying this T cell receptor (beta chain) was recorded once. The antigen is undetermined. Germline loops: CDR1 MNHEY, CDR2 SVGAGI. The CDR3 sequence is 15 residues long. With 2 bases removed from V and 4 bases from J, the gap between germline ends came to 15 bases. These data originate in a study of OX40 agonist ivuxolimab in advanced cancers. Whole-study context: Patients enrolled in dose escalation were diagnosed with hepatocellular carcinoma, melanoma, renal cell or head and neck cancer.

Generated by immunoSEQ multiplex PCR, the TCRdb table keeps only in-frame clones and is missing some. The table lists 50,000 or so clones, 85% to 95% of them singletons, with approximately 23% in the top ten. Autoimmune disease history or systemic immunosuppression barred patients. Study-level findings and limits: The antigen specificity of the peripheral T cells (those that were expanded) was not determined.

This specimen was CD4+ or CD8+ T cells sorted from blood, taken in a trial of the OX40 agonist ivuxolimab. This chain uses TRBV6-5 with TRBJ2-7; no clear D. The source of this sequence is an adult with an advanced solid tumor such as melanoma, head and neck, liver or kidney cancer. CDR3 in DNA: TGTGCCAGCAGTTACAACCCGTACATGGGGTACGAGCAGTACTTC. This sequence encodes CASSYNPYMGYEQYF.